The 16 T cell receptor beta chains below come from one sample, sequenced in a study of T cell repertoires in cytomegalovirus infection. These receptors' antigens are unknown. Using its own MiXCR run on the reads, TCRdb lists one record per CDR3 protein. The sample shows tens of thousands of distinct CDR3 sequences, roughly a quarter of them seen only once. The source material was CD8+ T cells from cultured PBMCs, sampled from culture after CMV antigen stimulation. The source is a human donor in good health (CMV status not recorded). Some clones in this sample may be carry-over from other donors' samples.

CDR3 DNA sequence: TGTGCCAGCAGCCCGACAGGGATAGAGACCCAGTACTTC. This translates into CASSPTGIETQYF. The chain joins TRBV7-9 to TRBJ2-5; 7 bases line up with TRBD1. CDR1 is SEHNR, CDR2 FQNEAQ, per germline (reference sequence). The V segment lost 5 bases and the J segment 4 bases; nucleotides outside the gene matches: 4. The CDR3 consists of 13 residues.

This clonotype was counted only a few times. The chain employs TRBV6-2 or TRBV6-3 and TRBJ1-2; 8 bases are shared with TRBD1. The CDR3 sequence is 15 residues long. With V trimmed by 8 bases and J by 2 bases, 10 bases remained unmatched. Germline CDR1 and CDR2: MNHEY and SVGEGT. In DNA, the CDR3 is TGTGCCAGCGAAGCGGACAGGGAGGTGAACTATGGCTACACCTTC. As protein: CASEADREVNYGYTF.

The V call is TRBV15, the J call TRBJ1-6; D remains ambiguous. From germline, CDR1 is LNHNV and CDR2 YYDKDF (reference sequence). V was clipped by 1 base and J by 7 bases, with 8 bases between them. The CDR3 totals 14 residues. CDR3 sequence: CATSRGTGNSPLHF. CDR3 DNA: TGTGCCACCAGCAGAGGTACCGGAAATTCACCCCTCCACTTT.

This clonotype occurred a few times. The V gene is TRBV5-4, the J gene TRBJ2-7; 9 nucleotides line up with TRBD1. CDR1 and CDR2 (germline): SGHNT, YYREEE (reference sequence). This CDR3 contains 14 residues. Trimming at V came to 5 bases and at J to 6 bases, leaving 9 bases not matched to a gene. The DNA for the CDR3 is TGTGCCAGCAGTTACTCCGGGACAGGGTCCGAGCAGTACTTC. It translates to CASSYSGTGSEQYF.

The CDR3 spells CASSEFFVGTHEQYF. In DNA form, the CDR3 reads TGTGCCAGCAGTGAATTTTTTGTTGGAACCCACGAGCAGTACTTC. The chain carries TRBV2 and TRBJ2-7; D unclear. The CDR3 has 15 residues. Germline CDR1 reads SNHLY; CDR2 reads FYNNEI. Trimming pared 2 bases from V and 5 bases from J, leaving 16 bases between.

This chain joins TRBV5-1 and TRBJ2-2; D call uncertain. CDR1 and CDR2 from the germline V gene are SGHRS and YFSETQ. The CDR3 covers 14 residues. V shed 2 bases and J shed 4 bases, with 9 bases lying between them. For the CDR3, the DNA is TGCGCCAGCAGCTTCACAGATACCACCGGGGAGCTGTTTTTT. Its protein product is CASSFTDTTGELFF.

The chain is built from TRBV7-9 and TRBJ2-7; maybe TRBD2 (6 bases). The CDR3 length is 13 residues. Germline V gene data show CDR1 as SEHNR and CDR2 as FQNEAQ (reference sequence). Trimming left V 5 bases short and J 2 bases short, with 10 bases between. CDR3 amino acids: CASSARLAYEQYF. The CDR3 DNA reads as TGTGCCAGCAGCGCCCGACTAGCCTACGAGCAGTACTTC.

This clonotype was detected many times. The chain links TRBV10-3 to TRBJ2-7, with D possibly TRBD2 on 5 matching bases. Germline V gene sequence: CDR1 ENHRY, CDR2 SYGVKD. CDR3 length: 11 amino acids. V was pared by 2 bases and J by 6 bases, with 5 bases between. CDR3 in DNA: TGTGCCATCAGTGAGGAGGGCGAGCAGTACTTC. Encoded protein: CAISEEGEQYF.

Comments on this clonotype: The DNA is omitted, as the CDR3 cannot be located on it reliably, and the CDR3 follows TCRdb's listing. The chain recombines TRBV7-5 with TRBJ1-5. TRBV7-5 is shown as a pseudogene. The CDR3 is 18 amino acids long, termini counted. The CDR3 sequence: CISVPEAFGVKGNQPQHF.

In this sample, this clonotype turned up many times. The chain joins TRBV12-3 or TRBV12-4 to TRBJ2-7; possibly TRBD1 for D (6 bases). This CDR3 contains 16 residues. V was trimmed by 4 bases and J by 6 bases, leaving 22 bases between them. The CDR3 coding sequence is TGTGCCAGCAGTTCGCCCGGGACCAAACAGGGCATCGAGCAGTACTTC. Amino acid sequence: CASSSPGTKQGIEQYF.

This clonotype showed up just a few times. The chain recombines TRBV6-1 with TRBJ2-2; 10 nucleotides match TRBD2. Germline CDR1 is MNHNS and CDR2 is SASEGT. The CDR3 runs to 16 residues. Trimming at V came to 5 bases and at J to 6 bases, leaving 9 bases not matched to a gene. Here the CDR3 reads CASSPYSSGGPGELFF. The CDR3 region has the DNA TGTGCCAGCAGTCCCTACTCTAGCGGGGGACCCGGGGAGCTGTTTTTT.

This clonotype was detected many times. The chain carries TRBV7-2 and TRBJ2-5; 9 bases agree with TRBD1. The CDR3 totals 17 residues. CDR1 and CDR2 (germline): SGHTA, FQGNSA. With V trimmed by 5 bases and J by 0 bases, 10 bases remained unmatched. In DNA form, the CDR3 reads TGTGCCAGCAGCCTATACAGGGGGCGCCGGTACCAAGAGACCCAGTACTTC. Translating gives CASSLYRGRRYQETQYF. Full variable domain (outside the CDR3, taken from reference TRBV7-2 and TRBJ2-5): GAGVSQSPSNKVTEKGKDVELRCDPISGHTALYWYRQSLGQGLEFLIYFQGNSAPDKSGLPSDRFSAERTGGSVSTLTIQRTQQEDSAVYLCASSLYRGRRYQETQYFGPGTRLLVL.

This clonotype was seen a handful of times. This chain links TRBV27 with TRBJ2-6, with TRBD2 matching 9 bases. This CDR3 region has 18 residues. The V and J ends lost 5 bases and 0 bases, in that order; junction bases with no gene match: 8. In germline, CDR1 is MNHEY, CDR2 SMNVEV (reference sequence). CDR3 DNA sequence: TGTGCCAGCAGTCCCCGTGTAGCGGGGGACTCTGGGGCCAACGTCCTGACTTTC. This codes for CASSPRVAGDSGANVLTF.

This clonotype was seen repeatedly, ten times or more. CDR3 DNA sequence: TGTGCCAGCAGGCGAACGAATGAAAAACTGTTTTTT. Protein sequence: CASRRTNEKLFF. The V and J genes are TRBV12-3 or TRBV12-4 and TRBJ1-4; D ambiguous. The CDR3 length is 12 residues. Trimming cost V 6 bases and J 5 bases, with 7 bases left between them.

There are a few counts of this clonotype. The rearrangement links TRBV6-1 to TRBJ2-5; D not certain. This CDR3 has 15 amino acids. Germline-derived CDR1 and CDR2 are MNHNS and SASEGT. The V end was cut by 6 bases, the J end by 2 bases, with 16 bases between. The CDR3 nucleotides read TGTGCCAGCAGCGAGTTCTTGGGCCCTCAAGAGACCCAGTACTTC. Protein product: CASSEFLGPQETQYF.

The chain is built from TRBV3-1 and TRBJ1-3; D call uncertain. The germline V and J ends were trimmed by 4 bases and 4 bases, with 11 bases remaining between them. Per the germline V gene, CDR1 is LGHDT and CDR2 is YNNKEL (reference sequence). The CDR3 is 14 residues long. CDR3 region: CASSLRETGNTIYF. For the CDR3, the DNA is TGTGCCAGCAGCCTAAGGGAAACCGGAAACACCATATATTTT.